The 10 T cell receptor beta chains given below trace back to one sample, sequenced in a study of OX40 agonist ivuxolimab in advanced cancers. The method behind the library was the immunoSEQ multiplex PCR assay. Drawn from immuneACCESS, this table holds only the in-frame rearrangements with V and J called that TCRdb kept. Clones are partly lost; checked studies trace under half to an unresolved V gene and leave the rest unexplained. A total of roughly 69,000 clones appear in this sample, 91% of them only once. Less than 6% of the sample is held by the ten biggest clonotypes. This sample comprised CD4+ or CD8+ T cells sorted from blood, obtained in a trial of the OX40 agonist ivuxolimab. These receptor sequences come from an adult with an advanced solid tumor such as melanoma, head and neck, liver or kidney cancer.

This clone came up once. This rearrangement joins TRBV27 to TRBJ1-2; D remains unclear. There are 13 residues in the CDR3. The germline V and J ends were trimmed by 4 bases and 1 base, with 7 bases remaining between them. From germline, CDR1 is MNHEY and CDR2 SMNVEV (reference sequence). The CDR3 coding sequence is TGTGCCAGCAGTTACTCTTTTAACTATGGCTACACCTTC. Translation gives CASSYSFNYGYTF.

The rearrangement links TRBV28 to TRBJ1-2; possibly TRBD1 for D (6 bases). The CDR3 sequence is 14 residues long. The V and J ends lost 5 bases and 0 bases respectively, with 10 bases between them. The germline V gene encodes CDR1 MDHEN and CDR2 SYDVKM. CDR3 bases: TGTGCCAGCAGTCAGGGGCTAGCTAACTATGGCTACACCTTC. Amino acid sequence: CASSQGLANYGYTF.

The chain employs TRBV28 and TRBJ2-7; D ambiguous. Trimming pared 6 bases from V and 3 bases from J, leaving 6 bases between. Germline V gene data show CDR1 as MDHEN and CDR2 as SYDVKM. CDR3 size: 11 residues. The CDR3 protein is CASRGLYEQYF. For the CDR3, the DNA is TGTGCCAGCAGGGGCCTCTACGAGCAGTACTTC.

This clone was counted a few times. The CDR3 sequence: CASSQTVTYEQYF. The CDR3 DNA follows: TGTGCCAGCTCACAGACAGTAACCTACGAGCAGTACTTC. The chain couples TRBV18 to TRBJ2-7; D possibly corresponds to TRBD1 (5 bases). With 4 bases removed from V and 2 bases from J, the gap between germline ends came to 9 bases. Germline CDR1 KGHSH, CDR2 LQKENI. This CDR3 contains 13 residues. Full variable domain (rest looked up from reference TRBV18 and TRBJ2-7): NAGVMQNPRHLVRRRGQEARLRCSPMKGHSHVYWYRQLPEEGLKFMVYLQKENIIDESGMPKERFSAEFPKEGPSILRIQQVVRGDSAAYFCASSQTVTYEQYFGPGTRLTVT.

CDR3 amino acids: CAATILQRYEQYF. CDR3 DNA sequence: TGTGCCGCGACTATACTTCAGAGGTACGAGCAGTACTTC. The V call is TRBV2, the J call TRBJ2-7, with a tentative D call TRBD2 (5 bases). The CDR3 is made up of 13 amino acids. Trimming took off 11 bases at V and 4 bases at J, with 18 bases between the two ends. From germline, CDR1 is SNHLY and CDR2 FYNNEI.

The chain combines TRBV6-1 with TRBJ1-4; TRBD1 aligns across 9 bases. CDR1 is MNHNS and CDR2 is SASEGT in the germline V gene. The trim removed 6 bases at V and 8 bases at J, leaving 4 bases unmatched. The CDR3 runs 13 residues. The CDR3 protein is CASSTGGAEKLFF. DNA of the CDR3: TGTGCCAGCAGCACAGGGGGCGCGGAAAAACTGTTTTTT.

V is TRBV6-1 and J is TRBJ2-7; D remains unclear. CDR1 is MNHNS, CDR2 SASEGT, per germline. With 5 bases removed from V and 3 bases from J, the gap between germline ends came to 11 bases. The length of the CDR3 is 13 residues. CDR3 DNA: TGTGCCAGCAGTTCCTACACCTTCTACGAGCAGTACTTC. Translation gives CASSSYTFYEQYF.

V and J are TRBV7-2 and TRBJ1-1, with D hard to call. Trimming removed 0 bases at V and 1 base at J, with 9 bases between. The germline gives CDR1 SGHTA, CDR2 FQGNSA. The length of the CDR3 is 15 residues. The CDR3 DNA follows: TGTGCCAGCAGCTTAGCCGGTAATGCGAACACTGAAGCTTTCTTT. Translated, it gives CASSLAGNANTEAFF. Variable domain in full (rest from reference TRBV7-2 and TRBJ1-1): GAGVSQSPSNKVTEKGKDVELRCDPISGHTALYWYRQSLGQGLEFLIYFQGNSAPDKSGLPSDRFSAERTGGSVSTLTIQRTQQEDSAVYLCASSLAGNANTEAFFGQGTRLTVV.

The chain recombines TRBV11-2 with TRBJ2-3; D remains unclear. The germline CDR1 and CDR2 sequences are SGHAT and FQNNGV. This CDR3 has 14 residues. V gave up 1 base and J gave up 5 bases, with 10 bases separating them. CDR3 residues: CASSLVTVGDTQYF. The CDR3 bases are TGTGCCAGCAGCTTAGTGACGGTCGGAGATACGCAGTATTTT.

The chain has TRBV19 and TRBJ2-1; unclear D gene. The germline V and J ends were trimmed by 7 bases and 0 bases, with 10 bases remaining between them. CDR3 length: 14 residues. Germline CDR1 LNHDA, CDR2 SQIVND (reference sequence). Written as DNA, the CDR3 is TGTGCCAGTAAAGTTATGAGCTCCTACAATGAGCAGTTCTTC. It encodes CASKVMSSYNEQFF.